These 32 T cell receptor beta chains share one sample of origin, sequenced in a study of post-analysis software for immune sequencing data (dated by TCRdb to the mid-2010s). Antigens of these TCRs are unknown. The receptor library was made with PCR. This sample was sequenced with an Illumina HiSeq 2500. To reduce PCR and sequencing biases, unique molecular identifiers were built into the TCR beta cDNA libraries. The public reads were reprocessed in TCRdb via fastp at Q25 and MiXCR, keeping in-frame beta chains. Records with the same CDR3 protein are collapsed into one entry carrying the most frequent genes and DNA. This sample comprises about 820,000 distinct CDR3 sequences, approximately 53% of them detected only once. The ten largest account for about 4.8% of the sample. Findings and caveats that apply to the study as a whole: Four or five TRBV segments, including TRBV5-6, TRBV5-1 and TRBV20-1, were significantly more frequent in patients than controls.

The sequenced sample was blood. These receptors were collected from a girl aged 10-17 years with multiple sclerosis.

This clonotype was seen only a few times. The chain employs TRBV12-3 or TRBV12-4 and TRBJ1-2, with 8 bases that match TRBD1. The CDR3 covers 17 residues. Germline trimming cut 7 bases from V and 2 bases from J; bases unmatched to any gene: 15. The CDR3 here is CASTPLTGTGNNYGYTF. The CDR3 DNA is TGTGCCAGCACCCCACTGACCGGGACAGGAAACAACTATGGCTACACCTTC.

V gene TRBV4-1 combines with J gene TRBJ2-7; D is undetermined. Germline V CDR1 and CDR2: MGHRA, YSYEKL. Trimming cost V 1 base and J 0 bases, with 10 bases left between them. This CDR3 region has 15 residues. The CDR3 reads CASSQGSGSSYEQYF. The CDR3 nucleotides are TGCGCCAGCAGCCAAGGTTCTGGAAGCTCCTACGAGCAGTACTTC.

There are a few counts of this clonotype. The chain recombines TRBV7-6 with TRBJ2-7; 10 nucleotides align to TRBD1. The germline V gene encodes CDR1 SGHVS and CDR2 FNYEAQ. V lost 5 bases and J lost 4; bases outside the gene matches: 8. This CDR3 has 15 residues. As DNA, the CDR3 is TGTGCCAGCAGCCAAGGGGACAGGGGTCTTTACGAGCAGTACTTC. It codes for CASSQGDRGLYEQYF. The whole variable domain, remainder taken from reference TRBV7-6 and TRBJ2-7, is GAGVSQSPRYKVTKRGQDVALRCDPISGHVSLYWYRQALGQGPEFLTYFNYEAQQDKSGLPNDRFSAERPEGSISTLTIQRTEQRDSAMYRCASSQGDRGLYEQYFGPGTRLTVT.

This clonotype was seen just once. V and J are TRBV2 and TRBJ2-1; tentative D call: TRBD2 (5 bases). The CDR3 covers 13 residues. Trimming left V 7 bases short and J 5 bases short, with 12 bases between. The germline CDR1 and CDR2 sequences are SNHLY and FYNNEI. Here the CDR3 reads CASILDSHNEQFF. The CDR3 region has the DNA TGTGCCAGCATTCTGGACTCGCACAATGAGCAGTTCTTC.

The CDR3 loop reads CASSLALGTGSTDTQYF. CDR3 nucleotide sequence: TGTGCCAGCAGTTTAGCGCTTGGGACAGGCTCCACAGATACGCAGTATTTT. The chain combines TRBV12-3 or TRBV12-4 with TRBJ2-3; 8 bases are shared with TRBD1. There are 17 residues in the CDR3. V was pared by 0 bases and J by 2 bases, with 7 bases of the junction left unmatched.

This clonotype was observed a handful of times. This chain uses TRBV5-5 with TRBJ2-3, with D perhaps given as TRBD1 or TRBD2 (5 bases each). The CDR3 is 14 residues long. Germline CDR1 is SGHKS and CDR2 is YYEKEE (reference sequence). The V and J ends lost 2 bases and 3 bases respectively, with 10 bases between them. The CDR3 is CASSFGWGTDTQYF. The CDR3 region has the DNA TGTGCCAGCAGCTTCGGGTGGGGGACAGATACGCAGTATTTT.

The CDR3 here is CASSQRPMGLAGADTQYF. In DNA form, the CDR3 reads TGTGCCAGCAGCCAGAGACCGATGGGACTAGCGGGAGCAGATACGCAGTATTTT. This chain uses TRBV4-2 with TRBJ2-3; 14 bases fit TRBD2. The CDR3 covers 18 residues. Germline V gene lookup returns CDR1 LGHNA and CDR2 YNFKEQ. After removal of 3 bases from V and 4 bases from J, the junction contained 9 bases not matched to a gene.

This sequence joins TRBV12-3 or TRBV12-4 and TRBJ2-1; D gene ambiguous. The V and J ends lost 0 bases and 9 bases respectively, with 15 bases between them. The CDR3 has 15 amino acids. CDR3 sequence (DNA): TGTGCCAGCAGTTTAGCTGGGGTTAGAAGAGGTGAGCAGTTCTTC. Its translation is CASSLAGVRRGEQFF.

The DNA for the CDR3 is TGTGCCAGCACCACCACGGTGAGGGGGGGGTACCCAACGGACTACGAGCAGTACTTC. It is translated as CASTTTVRGGYPTDYEQYF. The rearrangement links TRBV28 to TRBJ2-7; D is perhaps TRBD2 (7 bases). Trimming stripped 7 bases from V and 3 bases from J, with 31 bases between. Germline CDR1 reads MDHEN; CDR2 reads SYDVKM. The CDR3 loop spans 19 amino acids.

This chain joins TRBV7-3 and TRBJ2-7; no definite D call. V lost 2 bases to trimming and J lost 4 bases, with 9 bases between them. The CDR3 runs 13 residues. Germline V gives CDR1 SGHTA, CDR2 FQGTGA. This chain's CDR3 is CASSLSRYYEQYF. CDR3 sequence (DNA): TGTGCCAGCAGCTTATCCAGATATTACGAGCAGTACTTC.

The CDR3 nucleotides are TGTGCCAGCAGCGTGCAGGGGCGAGCTTTCTTT. Translating gives CASSVQGRAFF. This sequence joins TRBV7-9 and TRBJ1-1, with D possibly TRBD1 on 6 matching bases. This CDR3 has 11 residues. The ends were cut back, 5 bases at V and 10 bases at J, with 11 bases in the middle. Germline CDR1 reads SEHNR; CDR2 reads FQNEAQ (reference sequence).

The chain has TRBV20-1 and TRBJ2-5, with unresolved D. The germline V gene encodes CDR1 DFQATT and CDR2 SNEGSKA (reference sequence). V was cut by 1 base and J by 7 bases, with 13 bases left in between. CDR3 size: 13 residues. Here the CDR3 reads CSARVHTSGTQYF. For the CDR3, the DNA is TGCAGTGCTAGAGTACACACTTCCGGGACCCAGTACTTC.

This clonotype was counted only a few times. The chain carries TRBV29-1 and TRBJ1-2, with 7 nucleotides matching TRBD1. The germline CDR1 and CDR2 sequences are SQVTM and ANQGSEA. V shed 5 bases, J shed 4 bases, and the junction held 7 bases outside the gene matches. The CDR3 is 13 residues long. DNA of the CDR3: TGCAGCGTTACTAGGGGGCCCGGCTATGGCTACACCTTC. This codes for CSVTRGPGYGYTF. Combining the CDR3 with reference TRBV29-1 and TRBJ1-2 gives the whole variable domain SAVISQKPSRDICQRGTSLTIQCQVDSQVTMMFWYRQQPGQSLTLIATANQGSEATYESGFVIDKFPISRPNLTFSTLTVSNMSPEDSSIYLCSVTRGPGYGYTFGSGTRLTVV.

This clonotype was observed a few times. This rearrangement joins TRBV20-1 to TRBJ1-2; no clear D. Germline V gene data show CDR1 as DFQATT and CDR2 as SNEGSKA (reference sequence). The CDR3 extends over 12 amino acids. V gave up 6 bases and J gave up 7 bases, with 15 bases separating them. The CDR3 sequence: CSAGQMTGGYTF. For the CDR3, the DNA is TGCAGTGCCGGCCAGATGACTGGTGGCTACACCTTC.

This clonotype has a count of ten or more. V usage is TRBV9 and J usage is TRBJ2-1, with a possible D match to TRBD1 (7 bases). Trimming stripped 2 bases from V and 3 bases from J, with 12 bases between. The CDR3 contains 15 residues. Germline CDR1 is SGDLS and CDR2 is YYNGEE. The CDR3 DNA reads as TGTGCCAGCAGCGTGGAGGGGGCCTTCTACAATGAGCAGTTCTTC. It encodes CASSVEGAFYNEQFF. The entire variable domain, with the rest obtained from reference TRBV9 and TRBJ2-1, is as follows: DSGVTQTPKHLITATGQRVTLRCSPRSGDLSVYWYQQSLDQGLQFLIQYYNGEERAKGNILERFSAQQFPDLHSELNLSSLELGDSALYFCASSVEGAFYNEQFFGPGTRLTVL.

CDR3 protein: CSARLAGVVSTDTQYF. CDR3 coding DNA: TGCAGTGCTAGACTAGCGGGAGTAGTTAGCACAGATACGCAGTATTTT. V and J are TRBV20-1 and TRBJ2-3; 10 nucleotides match TRBD2. This CDR3 comprises 16 residues. CDR1 is DFQATT, CDR2 SNEGSKA, per germline (reference sequence). After removal of 2 bases from V and 0 bases from J, the junction contained 5 bases not matched to a gene.

The gene calls are TRBV29-1 and TRBJ2-2; 7 bases fit TRBD2. J gave up 0 bases and V 1 base, and 23 bases lay outside the gene matches. This CDR3 comprises 22 residues. Per the germline V gene, CDR1 is SQVTM and CDR2 is ANQGSEA. Here the CDR3 reads CSVEVLSRRGTRPQTNTGELFF. The CDR3 DNA follows: TGCAGCGTTGAAGTACTATCAAGGCGGGGGACCCGGCCACAAACGAACACCGGGGAGCTGTTTTTT.

This chain joins TRBV14 and TRBJ2-3; 10 nucleotides line up with TRBD1. The germline CDR1 and CDR2 sequences are SGHDN and FVKESK. This CDR3 spans 18 amino acids. Losses at the gene ends were 1 base for V and 2 bases for J; bases not matched to a gene: 9. CDR3 residues: CASSQAHRTGGTTDTQYF. CDR3 in DNA: TGTGCCAGCAGCCAAGCCCATCGGACAGGGGGTACCACAGATACGCAGTATTTT. The full variable domain, completed using reference TRBV14 and TRBJ2-3, is EAGVTQFPSHSVIEKGQTVTLRCDPISGHDNLYWYRRVMGKEIKFLLHFVKESKQDESGMPNNRFLAERTGGTYSTLKVQPAELEDSGVYFCASSQAHRTGGTTDTQYFGPGTRLTVL.

The chain recombines TRBV5-1 with TRBJ2-3; 15 bases match TRBD2. The ends lost 5 bases at V and 0 bases at J; junction bases unmatched: 7. Looked up from germline, CDR1 is SGHRS and CDR2 is YFSETQ. The length of the CDR3 is 18 residues. CDR3 in DNA: TGCGCCAGCAGGCCCGGGACTAGCGGGAGGCCTAGCACAGATACGCAGTATTTT. Residues: CASRPGTSGRPSTDTQYF.

The rearrangement uses TRBV10-3 and TRBJ2-6; 8 nucleotides line up with TRBD1. The CDR3 sequence is 17 residues long. J gave up 2 bases and V 6 bases, and 9 bases lay outside the gene matches. The germline gives CDR1 ENHRY, CDR2 SYGVKD. The CDR3 region has the DNA TGTGCCATCAGAGGGACAGGTGGACCGCCTGGGGCCAACGTCCTGACTTTC. The encoded protein is CAIRGTGGPPGANVLTF.

V is TRBV21-1 and J is TRBJ2-7; the table names TRBD1, a call not compared with the DNA. TRBV21-1 represents a pseudogene. The CDR3 consists of 15 residues. The CDR3 coding sequence is TGTGCCAGCAGCCTCGAGGGAGACCCTGGATACGAGCAGTACTTC. This encodes CASSLEGDPGYEQYF.

V and J are TRBV29-1 and TRBJ2-1, with 7 bases fitting TRBD2. Germline values: CDR1 SQVTM, CDR2 ANQGSEA. The length of the CDR3 is 14 residues. V shed 4 bases, J shed 8 bases, and the junction held 11 bases outside the gene matches. CDR3 residues: CSVALAVIDHEQFF. The CDR3 bases are TGCAGCGTTGCTCTAGCGGTCATAGACCATGAGCAGTTCTTC.

The rearrangement uses TRBV4-1 and TRBJ2-3, with 8 bases lining up with TRBD2. Trimming removed 4 bases from V and 6 bases from J; junction bases left unmatched: 15. Per the germline V gene, CDR1 is MGHRA and CDR2 is YSYEKL. The CDR3 is 17 residues long. CDR3 amino acids: CASSLVLAGLPSDTQYF. CDR3 bases: TGCGCCAGCAGCCTCGTCCTAGCGGGTTTGCCGAGTGATACGCAGTATTTT.

The rearrangement links TRBV12-3 or TRBV12-4 to TRBJ1-2, with D tentatively TRBD1 (5 bases). The CDR3 is made up of 13 amino acids. V lost 4 bases and J 6 bases, leaving 12 bases between the germline ends. The CDR3, as DNA: TGTGCCAGCAGTTGGGGCGCGGGCAATGGCTACACCTTC. Translated, it gives CASSWGAGNGYTF.

The rearrangement links TRBV18 to TRBJ2-1; 7 nucleotides line up with TRBD2. Germline loops: CDR1 KGHSH, CDR2 LQKENI. The CDR3 extends over 16 amino acids. Trimming cost V 1 base and J 0 bases; bases outside gene matches: 3. CDR3 DNA: TGTGCCAGCTCACCACGGGGAGGGATCTCCTACAATGAGCAGTTCTTC. Its protein is CASSPRGGISYNEQFF.

V usage is TRBV3-1 and J usage is TRBJ2-7; 10 nucleotides match TRBD2. CDR1 LGHDT and CDR2 YNNKEL come from the germline V gene (reference sequence). Losses at the gene ends were 0 bases for V and 6 bases for J; bases not matched to a gene: 11. The CDR3 sequence is 17 residues long. The CDR3, as DNA: TGTGCCAGCAGCCAAGATCGGCTAGCGGGGGACTTAGCCGAGCAGTACTTC. It translates to CASSQDRLAGDLAEQYF.

This clonotype has just a few counts. The chain uses TRBV7-9 and TRBJ1-1, with D tentatively TRBD1 (5 bases). The ends were cut back, 5 bases at V and 10 bases at J, with 17 bases in the middle. This CDR3 is built from 13 residues. Germline CDR1 and CDR2: SEHNR and FQNEAQ (reference sequence). CDR3 nucleotides: TGTGCCAGCAGCATAAACACAGGTTTCCTAGCTTTCTTT. It codes for CASSINTGFLAFF. Complete variable domain (other parts from reference TRBV7-9 and TRBJ1-1): DTGVSQNPRHKITKRGQNVTFRCDPISEHNRLYWYRQTLGQGPEFLTYFQNEAQLEKSRLLSDRFSAERPKGSFSTLEIQRTEQGDSAMYLCASSINTGFLAFFGQGTRLTVV.

This clonotype was observed a few times. V usage is TRBV18 and J usage is TRBJ2-1; 12 bases map to TRBD2. J gave up 6 bases and V 4 bases, and 4 bases lay outside the gene matches. Germline lookup yields CDR1 KGHSH and CDR2 LQKENI. The CDR3 runs to 15 residues. CDR3 nucleotide sequence: TGTGCCAGCTCACGAACTAGCGGGGGGACCAATGAGCAGTTCTTC. It codes for CASSRTSGGTNEQFF.

This chain connects TRBV12-3 or TRBV12-4 to TRBJ2-3; no firm D call. There are 14 residues in the CDR3. Deletions cut 3 bases from V and 5 bases from J, with 12 bases between. The CDR3 region has the DNA TGTGCCAGCAGTTTTAGACCCGCGGAAGATACGCAGTATTTT. Amino acid sequence: CASSFRPAEDTQYF.

The rearrangement joins TRBV27 to TRBJ2-7; TRBD1 matches at 7 bases. The junction had 6 bases not matched to a gene; V was cut back by 6 bases and J by 4 bases. In germline, CDR1 is MNHEY, CDR2 SMNVEV (reference sequence). CDR3 length: 13 amino acids. The DNA of the CDR3 is TGTGCCAGCAGCGTGGGGACAGTTTACGAGCAGTACTTC. It is translated as CASSVGTVYEQYF.

The rearrangement links TRBV6-5 to TRBJ2-4; a weak D match, TRBD1 (6 bases). CDR1 and CDR2 from the germline V gene are MNHEY and SVGAGI. This CDR3 region has 15 residues. V lost 4 bases, J lost 4 bases, and 14 bases lay in between. Here the CDR3 DNA reads TGTGCCAGCAGTTCCGACATACAGGGAAAAAACATTCAGTACTTC. Translation gives CASSSDIQGKNIQYF.

The chain links TRBV11-2 to TRBJ1-1; D remains ambiguous. The CDR3 extends over 15 amino acids. The germline CDR1 and CDR2 sequences are SGHAT and FQNNGV. The V end was cut by 2 bases, the J end by 1 base, with 11 bases between. The CDR3 DNA sequence: TGTGCCAGCAGCTTAAGTGGGAGCACGAACACTGAAGCTTTCTTT. This encodes CASSLSGSTNTEAFF.